One sample yielded the 8 T cell receptor beta chains listed below, sequenced in a study of cytomegalovirus exposure and HLA in healthy donors. The PCR contained 60 Vbeta and 13 Jbeta primers. Clones were sequenced by immunoSEQ multiplex PCR, and TCRdb holds only the in-frame ones, with some missing. The sample consists of some 120,000 clones, around 80% of them appearing once. Source material: PBMCs. These receptors all come from a man aged 30 to 39 in good health and CMV-seropositive.

The chain has TRBV7-2 and TRBJ1-4; 9 bases fit TRBD1. Germline CDR1 reads SGHTA; CDR2 reads FQGNSA. Unmatched junction bases numbered 10, after V lost 3 bases and J lost 8 bases. The CDR3 has 16 residues. The CDR3 DNA sequence: TGTGCCAGCAGCTTTGTTGGGACAGGGATCCGAGAAAAACTGTTTTTT. Amino acid sequence: CASSFVGTGIREKLFF.

J is TRBJ2-2 and V is TRBV18; D gene ambiguous. Trimming removed 0 bases at V and 5 bases at J, with 10 bases between. The CDR3 has 15 amino acids. CDR1 is KGHSH, CDR2 LQKENI, per germline. The CDR3 loop is CASSPPMIETGELFF. CDR3 DNA sequence: TGTGCCAGCTCACCACCGATGATAGAAACCGGGGAGCTGTTTTTT.

The rearrangement joins TRBV6-5 to TRBJ2-7, with D possibly matching TRBD1 (6 bases). Trimming removed 8 bases from V and 0 bases from J, with 11 bases in between. The CDR3 runs to 13 residues. CDR1 and CDR2 from the germline V gene are MNHEY and SVGAGI. The DNA for the CDR3 is TGTGCCAGCGAGGGACACCGCTCCTACGAGCAGTACTTC. Translated: CASEGHRSYEQYF.

V usage is TRBV6-4 and J usage is TRBJ2-7; 8 nucleotides line up with TRBD2. CDR1 and CDR2 (germline): MRHNA, SNTAGT. The V and J ends lost 9 bases and 9 bases, in that order; junction bases with no gene match: 19. This CDR3 is built from 15 residues. The chain's CDR3 is CARDTVERENYGQYF. In DNA form, the CDR3 reads TGTGCCAGAGATACCGTCGAGCGGGAGAATTATGGGCAGTACTTC.

The chain has TRBV5-1 and TRBJ2-3; the match to TRBD2 covers 14 bases. Germline CDR1 SGHRS, CDR2 YFSETQ. CDR3 length equals 18 residues. V lost 2 bases, J lost 1 base, and 6 bases stayed unmatched. For the CDR3, the DNA is TGCGCCAGCAGCTTTGGTGGACTAGCGGGGGGACGCACAGATACGCAGTATTTT. This encodes CASSFGGLAGGRTDTQYF. Filled out from reference TRBV5-1 and TRBJ2-3, the complete variable domain reads KAGVTQTPRYLIKTRGQQVTLSCSPISGHRSVSWYQQTPGQGLQFLFEYFSETQRNKGNFPGRFSGRQFSNSRSEMNVSTLELGDSALYLCASSFGGLAGGRTDTQYFGPGTRLTVL.

The gene calls are TRBV30 and TRBJ2-1; 9 bases map to TRBD2. The V gene end was trimmed by 0 bases and the J gene end by 5 bases; junction bases not matched to a gene: 2. Per germline, CDR1 GTSNPN and CDR2 SVGIG (reference sequence). The CDR3 consists of 14 residues. The DNA for the CDR3 is TGTGCCTGGAGTGTGGGGACTAGCAACAATGAGCAGTTCTTC. This gives the protein CAWSVGTSNNEQFF. The full variable domain, with the rest looked up from reference TRBV30 and TRBJ2-1, is SQTIHQWPATLVQPVGSPLSLECTVEGTSNPNLYWYRQAAGRGLQLLFYSVGIGQISSEVPQNLSASRPQDRQFILSSKKLLLSDSGFYLCAWSVGTSNNEQFFGPGTRLTVL.

A single count supports this clone. The chain employs TRBV6-6 and TRBJ1-2, with 7 bases that match TRBD1. Germline assignment: CDR1 MNHNY and CDR2 SVGAGI (reference sequence). With V trimmed by 5 bases and J by 8 bases, 5 bases remained unmatched. This CDR3 region has 12 residues. In nucleotides, the CDR3 is TGTGCCAGCAGTAGACAGGGAGACGGCTACACCTTC. It translates to CASSRQGDGYTF.

The chain links TRBV7-6 to TRBJ2-1; 7 nucleotides match TRBD2. The germline CDR1 and CDR2 sequences are SGHVS and FNYEAQ. This CDR3 spans 15 amino acids. V dropped 5 bases and J dropped 2; count of bases not matched to a gene: 6. CDR3 DNA sequence: TGTGCCAGCAGCCGCCCGGGGGGTACCTACAATGAGCAGTTCTTC. Amino acid sequence: CASSRPGGTYNEQFF.